The 6 T cell receptor beta chains presented below share a single source sample, sequenced in a study of cytomegalovirus exposure and HLA in healthy donors. Primers included in the PCR were 60 Vbeta and 13 Jbeta primers. The method was immunoSEQ multiplex PCR; TCRdb's version includes in-frame clones alone and lacks a portion of them. The sample is made up of fewer than 200,000 clones, and the top ten hold roughly 1.3% of it. The sequenced sample was PBMCs. The receptor set was obtained from a woman aged 60-75 years in good health and CMV-seronegative.

The chain links TRBV14 to TRBJ1-2; 9 positions match TRBD1. The junction had 8 bases not matched to a gene; V was cut back by 3 bases and J by 3 bases. Germline lookup yields CDR1 SGHDN and CDR2 FVKESK. The CDR3 has 16 amino acids. As DNA, the CDR3 is TGTGCCAGCAGCCAGGGAACAGGGGGCGCGGACTATGGCTACACCTTC. As protein: CASSQGTGGADYGYTF.

The V call is TRBV7-3, the J call TRBJ2-1; 9 nucleotides agree with TRBD2. CDR3 length equals 15 residues. J lost 7 bases, V lost 8 bases, and 12 bases had no gene match. Germline-derived CDR1 and CDR2 are SGHTA and FQGTGA. This chain's CDR3 is CASSFGPSGTNEQFF. CDR3 coding DNA: TGTGCCAGCTCCTTTGGTCCTAGCGGGACGAATGAGCAGTTCTTC. The entire variable domain, with the rest obtained from reference TRBV7-3 and TRBJ2-1, is as follows: GAGVSQTPSNKVTEKGKYVELRCDPISGHTALYWYRQSLGQGPEFLIYFQGTGAADDSGLPNDRFFAVRPEGSVSTLKIQRTERGDSAVYLCASSFGPSGTNEQFFGPGTRLTVL.

The chain joins TRBV10-1 to TRBJ2-3; possibly TRBD2 for D (6 bases). Germline V CDR1 and CDR2: WNHNN, SYGVQD (reference sequence). V was clipped by 6 bases and J by 3 bases, with 16 bases between them. The CDR3 is 15 residues long. The CDR3 DNA reads TGCGCCAGCAGCCCCGGAGGAGCGGGTACAGATACGCAGTATTTT. Translating gives CASSPGGAGTDTQYF.

The chain combines TRBV5-1 with TRBJ2-5, with D possibly matching TRBD1 (5 bases). In germline, CDR1 is SGHRS, CDR2 YFSETQ. Trimming stripped 0 bases from V and 0 bases from J, with 6 bases between. The CDR3 is 14 residues long. The CDR3 protein is CASSLGQNQETQYF. The CDR3 DNA is TGCGCCAGCAGCTTGGGACAGAACCAAGAGACCCAGTACTTC.

The chain links TRBV5-1 to TRBJ1-1; TRBD1 is a possible D gene (6 bases). The length of the CDR3 is 16 residues. CDR1 and CDR2 (germline): SGHRS, YFSETQ. The V and J ends lost 6 bases and 4 bases respectively, with 22 bases between them. CDR3 coding DNA: TGCGCCAGCATAAATGGTCTGGGGGGGGGCGTCACTGAAGCTTTCTTT. This codes for CASINGLGGGVTEAFF.

This chain links TRBV5-1 with TRBJ2-7; TRBD1 matches at 7 bases. Trimming at V came to 3 bases and at J to 1 base, leaving 7 bases not matched to a gene. In germline, CDR1 is SGHRS, CDR2 YFSETQ. The length of the CDR3 is 15 residues. The CDR3: CASSSRGTASYEQYF. The CDR3, as DNA: TGCGCCAGCAGCTCACGAGGGACAGCATCCTACGAGCAGTACTTC.